The sequence of this T cell receptor (beta chain) was determined in a study of regulatory T cells in long-lasting Graves disease. Study-level points and caveats: Persistent disease preferred TRBV28, TRBJ1-2 and TRBJ2-5; new disease, TRBV20-1 and TRBJ2-1. For persistent Graves' patients, TCR diversity was lower than for newly diagnosed ones.

This clonotype was recorded many times. Its antigen is currently unknown. As to time point: newly diagnosed GD, antithyroid drugs for less than 3 months. PBMCs were the source of the RNA used for TCR sequencing. Sequencing libraries for TCR beta were prepared with iRepertoire HTBI primers and Arm-PCR of CDR3 regions. TCRdb analysed the multiplex PCR reads with MiXCR anew, one entry per CDR3 protein. The data contain 550,000 to 600,000 distinct CDR3 sequences, around 15% of them singletons. The CDR3 spans 15 residues. V gave up 1 base and J gave up 0 bases, with 9 bases separating them. CDR1 and CDR2 (germline): SGHAT, FQNNGV. This sample also belongs to another study, concerning T cells in Graves' hyperthyroidism and ophthalmopathy.

The chain uses TRBV11-2 and TRBJ1-2; D not resolved. The source is a man between 18 and 29 years old with Graves disease. The sample here was peripheral blood mononuclear cells (PBMCs), taken at new diagnosis, from a patient treated with antithyroid drugs. The DNA for the CDR3 is TGTGCCAGCAGCTTAGGCGGCAAAGCTAACTATGGCTACACCTTC. Protein product: CASSLGGKANYGYTF.